Sequencing of this T cell receptor (beta chain) was carried out in a study of blood T cell repertoires in COVID-19. The overall study: COVID-19 samples collected from the United States, Italy and Spain covered acute and convalescent phases. In each case, the material was cDNA or gDNA derived from T cells, B-cell-depleted T cells, or PBMCs.

Using immunoSEQ multiplex PCR, the repertoire was profiled, and TCRdb retains in-frame clones only, with some absent. This table has over 95,000 clones, about four fifths appearing once. V gave up 0 bases and J gave up 4 bases; unmatched junction bases: 8. Germline assignment: CDR1 SGHDN and CDR2 FVKESK. The CDR3 is made up of 16 amino acids. The receptor was derived from a human donor in a cohort sampled during active COVID-19. V gene TRBV14 combines with J gene TRBJ2-5; 7 nucleotides align to TRBD1. The sample was peripheral blood. The CDR3 protein is CASSQDGLRGRETQYF. The CDR3 bases are TGTGCCAGCAGCCAAGATGGTCTGAGGGGGCGAGAGACCCAGTACTTC.